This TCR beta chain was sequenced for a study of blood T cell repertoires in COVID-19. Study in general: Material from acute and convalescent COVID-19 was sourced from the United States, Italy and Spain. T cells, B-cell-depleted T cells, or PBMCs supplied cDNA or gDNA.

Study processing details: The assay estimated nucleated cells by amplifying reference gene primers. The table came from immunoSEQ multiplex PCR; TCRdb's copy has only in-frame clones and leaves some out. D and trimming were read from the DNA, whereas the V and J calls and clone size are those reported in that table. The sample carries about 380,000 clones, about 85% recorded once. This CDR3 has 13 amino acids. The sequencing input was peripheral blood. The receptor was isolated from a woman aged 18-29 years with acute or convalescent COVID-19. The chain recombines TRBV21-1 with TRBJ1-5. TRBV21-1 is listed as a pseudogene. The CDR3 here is CASSLGRFQPQHF. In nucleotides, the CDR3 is TGTGCCAGCAGCCTAGGGAGATTTCAGCCCCAGCATTTT.